This TCR beta chain was identified during a study of vaccination effects on CD4 cells after COVID-19. This CDR3 comprises 13 residues. Germline values: CDR1 LNHDA, CDR2 SQIVND (reference sequence). J was trimmed by 1 base and V by 10 bases; bases with no gene match: 4. As for this clone: Its antigen is as yet unknown.

Method: immunoSEQ multiplex PCR; TCRdb's copy keeps in-frame clones and lacks some. The sample records about 63,000 clones, around three quarters being singletons. Peptide-pool stimulation followed by sequencing identified expanded antigen-specific CD4+ clonotypes in the ViraFEST assay. Following a roughly 11-day culture, CD4+ T cells were purified. According to the study, vaccine recipients showed no prior SARS-CoV-2 infection and negative nucleocapsid antibodies. The sample was CD4+ T cells from PBMCs cultured with HCoV-OC43 spike peptides, taken before COVID-19 vaccination. Indicated subset: HCoV-OC43 spike overlapping peptide pool stimulation. The V gene is TRBV19, the J gene TRBJ2-3; 8 bases map to TRBD1. This sequence was found in a human donor who received a COVID-19 vaccine. CDR3 nucleotide sequence: TGTGCCAAGACAGGGGAGGGCACAGATACGCAGTATTTT. This codes for CAKTGEGTDTQYF.